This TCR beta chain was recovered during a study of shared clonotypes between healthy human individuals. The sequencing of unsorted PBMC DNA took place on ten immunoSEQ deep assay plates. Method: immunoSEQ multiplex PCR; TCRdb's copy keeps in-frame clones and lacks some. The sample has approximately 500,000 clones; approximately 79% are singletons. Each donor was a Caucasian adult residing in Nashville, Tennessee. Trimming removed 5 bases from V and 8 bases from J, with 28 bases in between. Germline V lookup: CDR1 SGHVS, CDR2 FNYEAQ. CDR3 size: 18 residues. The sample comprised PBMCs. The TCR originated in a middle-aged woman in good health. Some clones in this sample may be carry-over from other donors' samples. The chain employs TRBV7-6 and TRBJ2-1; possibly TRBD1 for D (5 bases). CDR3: CASSLGSSRVFFGDEQFF. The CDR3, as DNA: TGTGCCAGCAGCCTCGGATCTTCCAGGGTATTCTTCGGCGATGAGCAGTTCTTC.